One sample yielded the 15 T cell receptor beta chains listed below, sequenced in a study of cytomegalovirus exposure and HLA in healthy donors. The method was immunoSEQ multiplex PCR; TCRdb's version includes in-frame clones alone and lacks a portion of them. Seen here are about 78,000 clones, 90% to 96% observed once, and the top ten hold 1.6%. What was sequenced was PBMCs. The receptors come from a man aged 18-30 years in good health and CMV-seropositive.

The V gene is TRBV5-1, the J gene TRBJ1-4, with 9 nucleotides matching TRBD1. Germline loops: CDR1 SGHRS, CDR2 YFSETQ. V shed 3 bases and J 8 bases; nucleotides not matched to a gene: 11. The CDR3 is made up of 16 amino acids. Here the CDR3 DNA reads TGCGCCAGCAGCTGGGGGACAGGGTCGGTGTCGGAAAAACTGTTTTTT. This codes for CASSWGTGSVSEKLFF.

V gene TRBV5-6 combines with J gene TRBJ2-7; 8 nucleotides agree with TRBD2. Germline CDR1 and CDR2: SGHDT and YYEEEE. The CDR3 extends over 17 amino acids. The V and J ends lost 6 bases and 2 bases, in that order; junction bases with no gene match: 16. CDR3 loop: CASIPRRREGVPYEQYF. DNA for the CDR3: TGTGCCAGCATCCCTCGAAGACGGGAGGGAGTCCCCTACGAGCAGTACTTC.

The chain is built from TRBV27 and TRBJ2-6; D gene unclear. The CDR3 contains 16 residues. Per germline, CDR1 MNHEY and CDR2 SMNVEV (reference sequence). V lost 10 bases, J lost 0 bases, and 16 bases lay in between. The CDR3 here is CAKVVTTHSGANVLTF. As DNA, the CDR3 is TGTGCCAAGGTAGTCACGACACACTCTGGGGCCAACGTCCTGACTTTC.

J is TRBJ1-1 and V is TRBV2; the match to TRBD1 covers 9 bases. There are 15 residues in the CDR3. Per the germline V gene, CDR1 is SNHLY and CDR2 is FYNNEI. The V gene end was trimmed by 6 bases and the J gene end by 0 bases; junction bases not matched to a gene: 5. CDR3 coding DNA: TGTGCCAGCAGCCACAGGGGGCCCTTGAACACTGAAGCTTTCTTT. This translates into CASSHRGPLNTEAFF.

The chain has TRBV6-6 and TRBJ2-2; TRBD2 aligns across 8 bases. V was clipped by 7 bases and J by 4 bases; unmatched bases: 5. CDR3 length: 14 residues. Germline V gene lookup returns CDR1 MNHNY and CDR2 SVGAGI (reference sequence). CDR3: CASTPAGGTGELFF. In DNA, the CDR3 is TGTGCCAGCACCCCGGCGGGGGGCACCGGGGAGCTGTTTTTT.

V and J are TRBV18 and TRBJ1-3; D is unresolved. Germline assignment: CDR1 KGHSH and CDR2 LQKENI. CDR3 length equals 16 residues. Trimming pared 2 bases from V and 4 bases from J, leaving 15 bases between. CDR3 DNA sequence: TGTGCCAGCTCACCAATGACAAGCAGGTCCGGAAACACCATATATTTT. It specifies CASSPMTSRSGNTIYF.

The rearrangement links TRBV7-9 to TRBJ1-1, with D possibly matching TRBD1 (6 bases). With 0 bases removed from V and 1 base from J, the gap between germline ends came to 12 bases. The CDR3 length is 16 residues. CDR1 is SEHNR and CDR2 is FQNEAQ in the germline V gene (reference sequence). The DNA for the CDR3 is TGTGCCAGCAGCTTAGCGGTGGCAGGGGCGAACACTGAAGCTTTCTTT. As protein: CASSLAVAGANTEAFF.

This chain joins TRBV19 and TRBJ1-2; a possible D gene is TRBD1 (6 bases). Germline CDR1 is LNHDA and CDR2 is SQIVND (reference sequence). Trimming shortened V by 8 bases and J by 3 bases, and 10 bases separated the two germline ends. The CDR3 has 12 amino acids. CDR3 protein: CASVDRYYGYTF. In nucleotides, the CDR3 is TGTGCCAGTGTGGACAGATACTATGGCTACACCTTC.

The chain combines TRBV18 with TRBJ2-5, with 9 bases identical to TRBD1. Trimming removed 3 bases from V and 4 bases from J; junction bases left unmatched: 9. The CDR3 sequence is 16 residues long. Per germline, CDR1 KGHSH and CDR2 LQKENI. The CDR3 coding sequence is TGTGCCAGCTCACCGACAAGGACAGGGGCAAGAGAGACCCAGTACTTC. This encodes CASSPTRTGARETQYF.

This chain joins TRBV7-4 and TRBJ2-5; weak D call: TRBD2 (6 bases). Trimming removed 1 base from V and 1 base from J, with 10 bases in between. The CDR3 is 15 amino acids. CDR1 and CDR2 (germline): SGHVT, SQSDAQ. The CDR3 loop reads CASSLGLVPQETQYF. The CDR3, as DNA: TGTGCCAGCAGCTTAGGACTAGTCCCCCAAGAGACCCAGTACTTC.

V usage is TRBV5-1 and J usage is TRBJ2-1, with 13 bases fitting TRBD2. Germline CDR1 is SGHRS and CDR2 is YFSETQ. Trimming took 4 bases from V and 4 from J; bases not matched to a gene: 8. The CDR3 is made up of 17 amino acids. The CDR3 DNA follows: TGCGCCAGCAGCCTTCTTATGACTAGCGGGAGGTACAATGAGCAGTTCTTC. This gives the protein CASSLLMTSGRYNEQFF. Looking up the rest from reference TRBV5-1 and TRBJ2-1 gives the full variable domain: KAGVTQTPRYLIKTRGQQVTLSCSPISGHRSVSWYQQTPGQGLQFLFEYFSETQRNKGNFPGRFSGRQFSNSRSEMNVSTLELGDSALYLCASSLLMTSGRYNEQFFGPGTRLTVL.

V gene TRBV2 combines with J gene TRBJ1-4; 10 bases match TRBD1. Unmatched junction bases numbered 6, after V lost 5 bases and J lost 6 bases. This CDR3 spans 15 amino acids. Per the germline V gene, CDR1 is SNHLY and CDR2 is FYNNEI. DNA of the CDR3: TGTGCCAGCAGTCCCTGGGACAGGGGAGATGAAAAACTGTTTTTT. Translating gives CASSPWDRGDEKLFF.

V gene TRBV11-2 combines with J gene TRBJ1-1; a weak D match, TRBD1 (5 bases). CDR3 length: 13 residues. V dropped 3 bases and J dropped 5 bases, with 10 bases sitting between them. Looked up from germline, CDR1 is SGHAT and CDR2 is FQNNGV. The CDR3 reads CASSFRGGTEAFF. Here the CDR3 DNA reads TGTGCCAGCAGCTTTAGGGGTGGTACTGAAGCTTTCTTT.

The chain combines TRBV11-3 with TRBJ2-4; weak D call: TRBD2 (6 bases). The CDR3 is made up of 14 amino acids. Germline CDR1 reads SGHNT; CDR2 reads YENEEA. The V end lost 5 bases, the J end lost 6 bases, and 14 bases lay between the germline ends. This chain's CDR3 is CASSTRDSRNIQYF. The CDR3 DNA reads TGTGCCAGCAGCACCCGGGACTCACGAAACATTCAGTACTTC. Drawing the rest from reference TRBV11-3 and TRBJ2-4, the complete variable domain is EAGVVQSPRYKIIEKKQPVAFWCNPISGHNTLYWYLQNLGQGPELLIRYENEEAVDDSQLPKDRFSAERLKGVDSTLKIQPAELGDSAVYLCASSTRDSRNIQYFGAGTRLSVL.

The chain couples TRBV5-6 to TRBJ1-5, with TRBD1 matching 7 bases. The CDR3 length is 15 residues. V lost 4 bases, J lost 1 base, and 5 bases stayed unmatched. From germline, CDR1 is SGHDT and CDR2 YYEEEE. In DNA form, the CDR3 reads TGTGCCAGCAGCCGGACAGGACAAAGCAATCAGCCCCAGCATTTT. This encodes CASSRTGQSNQPQHF. The full variable domain, completed using reference TRBV5-6 and TRBJ1-5, is DAGVTQSPTHLIKTRGQQVTLRCSPKSGHDTVSWYQQALGQGPQFIFQYYEEEERQRGNFPDRFSGHQFPNYSSELNVNALLLGDSALYLCASSRTGQSNQPQHFGDGTRLSIL.